The 25 T cell receptor beta chains given below trace back to one sample, sequenced in a study of CD8 T cells in Susac syndrome. When the RNA was reverse transcribed, random hexamers were used with an input of about 0.5 to 1 ug. A single record per CDR3 protein comes from TCRdb applying MiXCR to the immunoSEQ multiplex PCR reads. In the table there are about 300,000 distinct CDR3 sequences, 70% to 90% of which are singletons. The sample comprised CD8+ T cells from PBMCs. The receptors shown here come from a human donor with multiple sclerosis.

The V call is TRBV7-9, the J call TRBJ1-3; unclear D gene. This CDR3 has 16 amino acids. V gave up 5 bases and J gave up 4 bases, with 18 bases separating them. Germline CDR1 is SEHNR and CDR2 is FQNEAQ (reference sequence). CDR3 nucleotide sequence: TGTGCCAGCAGCCGCCCCAACTCTGACGGGGGAAACACCATATATTTT. Translated: CASSRPNSDGGNTIYF.

The rearrangement joins TRBV9 to TRBJ2-1, with 9 bases matching TRBD2. The CDR3 spans 16 residues. The ends lost 0 bases at V and 10 bases at J; junction bases unmatched: 11. The germline CDR1 and CDR2 sequences are SGDLS and YYNGEE. The CDR3 region is CASSVAMASGVREQFF. For the CDR3, the DNA is TGTGCCAGCAGCGTAGCAATGGCTAGCGGGGTCAGAGAGCAGTTCTTC.

This chain joins TRBV10-1 and TRBJ2-3; D remains ambiguous. CDR3 size: 18 residues. CDR1 WNHNN and CDR2 SYGVQD come from the germline V gene (reference sequence). Between the trimmed V and J ends, which lost 0 bases and 1 base, there was a span of 17 bases. CDR3 sequence: CASSESTLNPSRTDTQYF. As DNA, the CDR3 is TGCGCCAGCAGTGAGTCGACCCTGAATCCATCCCGCACAGATACGCAGTATTTT.

This clonotype was seen only a few times. The V gene is TRBV4-2, the J gene TRBJ2-7; 15 bases line up with TRBD2. The CDR3 runs 16 residues. CDR1 LGHNA and CDR2 YNFKEQ come from the germline V gene. V dropped 8 bases and J dropped 6; count of bases not matched to a gene: 11. CDR3 amino acids: CASGGLAGGLASEQYF. The CDR3 region has the DNA TGTGCCAGCGGAGGACTAGCGGGAGGGCTGGCCAGCGAGCAGTACTTC.

The chain carries TRBV4-2 and TRBJ2-1; 8 bases are shared with TRBD2. The CDR3 extends over 21 amino acids. Germline loops: CDR1 LGHNA, CDR2 YNFKEQ. Losses at the gene ends were 4 bases for V and 4 bases for J; bases not matched to a gene: 24. This chain's CDR3 is CASSPVLLTVSGRGLYNEQFF. Written as DNA, the CDR3 is TGTGCCAGCAGCCCTGTTCTCTTAACTGTCAGCGGGAGAGGCCTGTACAATGAGCAGTTCTTC.

This clonotype turned up a few times. This rearrangement joins TRBV3-1 to TRBJ2-1, with D perhaps TRBD1 or TRBD2 (5 bases each). CDR1 and CDR2 from the germline V gene are LGHDT and YNNKEL (reference sequence). Between the trimmed V and J ends, which lost 1 base and 9 bases, there was a span of 16 bases. The CDR3 is 15 amino acids. DNA for the CDR3: TGTGCCAGCAGCCAAGTCGGGACCACGAGGAGTGAGCAGTTCTTC. It specifies CASSQVGTTRSEQFF.

The CDR3 reads CASSGGSNYEQYF. CDR3 nucleotide sequence: TGTGCCAGCAGCGGGGGCTCTAACTACGAGCAGTACTTC. The chain uses TRBV9 and TRBJ2-7; possible D gene TRBD1, 5 bases. V dropped 3 bases and J dropped 3 bases, with 10 bases sitting between them. Germline V gene sequence: CDR1 SGDLS, CDR2 YYNGEE. CDR3 length: 13 residues.

The CDR3 DNA sequence: TGTGCCAGCAGCTCATCTCAGGGTTACAATGAGCAGTTCTTC. This translates into CASSSSQGYNEQFF. This chain connects TRBV7-3 to TRBJ2-1; perhaps TRBD1 as D (5 bases). Per the germline V gene, CDR1 is SGHTA and CDR2 is FQGTGA. This CDR3 is built from 14 residues. V lost 4 bases, J lost 4 bases, and 11 bases lay in between.

J is TRBJ2-7 and V is TRBV5-4, with a possible D match to TRBD1 (6 bases). The germline V gene encodes CDR1 SGHNT and CDR2 YYREEE (reference sequence). The CDR3 runs to 13 residues. V was trimmed by 4 bases and J by 5 bases, leaving 13 bases between them. The CDR3, as DNA: TGTGCCAGCAGCGTCGGGACACTCAACGAGCAGTACTTC. As protein: CASSVGTLNEQYF.

The chain has TRBV7-2 and TRBJ1-1; TRBD1 agrees at 7 bases. Germline CDR1 SGHTA, CDR2 FQGNSA. V dropped 4 bases and J dropped 0; count of bases not matched to a gene: 5. This CDR3 has 15 residues. The CDR3 sequence is CASSSTGLMNTEAFF. Here the CDR3 DNA reads TGTGCCAGCAGCTCGACAGGGTTAATGAACACTGAAGCTTTCTTT.

The V call is TRBV29-1, the J call TRBJ1-1; 7 bases are a match to TRBD1. The germline gives CDR1 SQVTM, CDR2 ANQGSEA. This CDR3 is built from 14 residues. V gave up 5 bases and J gave up 1 base; unmatched junction bases: 7. The CDR3 protein is CSVLGRQGNTEAFF. CDR3 coding DNA: TGCAGCGTTCTTGGACGACAGGGGAACACTGAAGCTTTCTTT.

This clonotype was seen only a few times. This rearrangement joins TRBV28 to TRBJ2-1; 7 bases line up with TRBD2. The germline gives CDR1 MDHEN, CDR2 SYDVKM. This CDR3 is 15 amino acids long. The V and J ends lost 2 bases and 3 bases, in that order; junction bases with no gene match: 4. CDR3 in DNA: TGTGCCAGCAGTTTAGGGGGGGTAGGCTACAATGAGCAGTTCTTC. Translated: CASSLGGVGYNEQFF.

This clonotype was found once. The CDR3 DNA sequence: TGTGCCAGCAGTACAGTTGGGGGACCCGGGGAGCTGTTTTTT. Amino acid sequence: CASSTVGGPGELFF. This chain uses TRBV27 with TRBJ2-2; D might be TRBD1 or TRBD2, each matching 5 bases. Germline assignment: CDR1 MNHEY and CDR2 SMNVEV (reference sequence). This CDR3 has 14 residues. Trimming removed 5 bases from V and 6 bases from J, with 13 bases in between.

V gene TRBV30 combines with J gene TRBJ2-7; TRBD1 matches 7 bases. This CDR3 is built from 14 residues. Germline V gene data show CDR1 as GTSNPN and CDR2 as SVGIG (reference sequence). The V segment lost 3 bases and the J segment 5 bases; nucleotides outside the gene matches: 10. DNA of the CDR3: TGTGCCTGGAGCCGGCGACAGGGAAGGAACGAGCAGTACTTC. Translation: CAWSRRQGRNEQYF.

The chain links TRBV7-9 to TRBJ2-5; 10 bases are a match to TRBD2. Trimming cost V 6 bases and J 4 bases; bases outside gene matches: 14. CDR1 SEHNR and CDR2 FQNEAQ come from the germline V gene (reference sequence). CDR3 size: 17 residues. The CDR3 here is CASRAGASGRQRETQYF. The CDR3 DNA reads as TGTGCCAGCAGAGCCGGGGCTAGCGGGAGACAGCGAGAGACCCAGTACTTC.

The genes are TRBV7-9 and TRBJ2-1; 12 bases are shared with TRBD2. Per germline, CDR1 SEHNR and CDR2 FQNEAQ (reference sequence). Losses at the gene ends were 4 bases for V and 2 bases for J; bases not matched to a gene: 12. This CDR3 is 19 amino acids long. The CDR3: CASSSGTSGFRGPYNEQFF. As DNA, the CDR3 is TGTGCCAGCAGCTCTGGGACTAGCGGGTTCAGAGGGCCCTACAATGAGCAGTTCTTC.

The sample holds a few counts of this clonotype. This chain connects TRBV25-1 to TRBJ2-7; D is perhaps TRBD2 (5 bases). The CDR3 is 13 residues long. Germline loops: CDR1 MGHDK, CDR2 SYGVNS. Trimming removed 10 bases from V and 4 bases from J, with 17 bases in between. CDR3 DNA: TGTGCCACCGCGCCTAGCTTAGGTTACGAGCAGTACTTC. Protein: CATAPSLGYEQYF.

The chain carries TRBV7-9 and TRBJ2-7; tentatively, D is TRBD2 (5 bases). Germline values: CDR1 SEHNR, CDR2 FQNEAQ (reference sequence). This CDR3 spans 15 amino acids. With 8 bases removed from V and 4 bases from J, the gap between germline ends came to 21 bases. This CDR3 is CASGMLSGLPYEQYF. Here the CDR3 DNA reads TGTGCCAGCGGGATGTTGTCGGGATTACCATACGAGCAGTACTTC.

This sequence joins TRBV5-1 and TRBJ2-2; 11 positions agree with TRBD1. In germline, CDR1 is SGHRS, CDR2 YFSETQ. The CDR3 spans 15 residues. V lost 3 bases, J lost 7 bases, and 5 bases stayed unmatched. The CDR3 nucleotides are TGCGCCAGCAGCTCGGACAGGGGGCGTAACGGGGAGCTGTTTTTT. It translates to CASSSDRGRNGELFF. The entire variable domain, with the rest obtained from reference TRBV5-1 and TRBJ2-2, is as follows: KAGVTQTPRYLIKTRGQQVTLSCSPISGHRSVSWYQQTPGQGLQFLFEYFSETQRNKGNFPGRFSGRQFSNSRSEMNVSTLELGDSALYLCASSSDRGRNGELFFGEGSRLTVL.

The V and J genes are TRBV11-2 and TRBJ1-4, with a weak D call TRBD1 (5 bases). V was clipped by 3 bases and J by 0 bases, with 20 bases between them. Germline V gives CDR1 SGHAT, CDR2 FQNNGV. CDR3 length: 19 residues. DNA for the CDR3: TGTGCCAGCAGCTTGTATGAGACAGTCTACCCTCCAACTAATGAAAAACTGTTTTTT. Protein: CASSLYETVYPPTNEKLFF.

The V gene is TRBV2, the J gene TRBJ2-7, with D unclear. There are 16 residues in the CDR3. Between the trimmed V and J ends, which lost 2 bases and 1 base, there was a span of 15 bases. Germline lookup yields CDR1 SNHLY and CDR2 FYNNEI. In DNA form, the CDR3 reads TGTGCCAGCAGTGAATTCGTGGTGGTGCAATCCTACGAGCAGTACTTC. Encoded protein: CASSEFVVVQSYEQYF. Drawing the rest from reference TRBV2 and TRBJ2-7, the complete variable domain is EPEVTQTPSHQVTQMGQEVILRCVPISNHLYFYWYRQILGQKVEFLVSFYNNEISEKSEIFDDQFSVERPDGSNFTLKIRSTKLEDSAMYFCASSEFVVVQSYEQYFGPGTRLTVT.

The rearrangement links TRBV30 to TRBJ2-2; 7 bases map to TRBD2. The germline CDR1 and CDR2 sequences are GTSNPN and SVGIG (reference sequence). The CDR3 covers 14 residues. V shed 2 bases, J shed 7 bases, and the junction held 7 bases outside the gene matches. DNA for the CDR3: TGTGCCTGGAGTTTTGGAGCGGGAATCGGGGAGCTGTTTTTT. Residues: CAWSFGAGIGELFF.

V and J are TRBV27 and TRBJ2-7; D is ambiguous. Germline CDR1 reads MNHEY; CDR2 reads SMNVEV (reference sequence). The CDR3 runs to 14 residues. V was cut by 0 bases and J by 3 bases, with 9 bases left in between. CDR3 sequence (DNA): TGTGCCAGCAGTTTATCCAACAGAGACTACGAGCAGTACTTC. Its protein is CASSLSNRDYEQYF.

This rearrangement joins TRBV6-5 to TRBJ2-1, with D tentatively TRBD2 (6 bases). This CDR3 contains 14 residues. Germline lookup yields CDR1 MNHEY and CDR2 SVGAGI. The ends were cut back, 2 bases at V and 5 bases at J, with 10 bases in the middle. CDR3 region: CASSYTAGNNEQFF. The CDR3, as DNA: TGTGCCAGCAGTTACACCGCGGGGAACAATGAGCAGTTCTTC.

In this sample, this clonotype turned up once. The J gene is TRBJ2-1, the V gene TRBV29-1; D is unclear. This CDR3 spans 10 amino acids. The germline V gene encodes CDR1 SQVTM and CDR2 ANQGSEA. V gave up 4 bases and J gave up 6 bases, with 4 bases separating them. CDR3 coding DNA: TGCAGCGTTGTTGGCAATGAGCAGTTCTTC. Translating it yields CSVVGNEQFF.